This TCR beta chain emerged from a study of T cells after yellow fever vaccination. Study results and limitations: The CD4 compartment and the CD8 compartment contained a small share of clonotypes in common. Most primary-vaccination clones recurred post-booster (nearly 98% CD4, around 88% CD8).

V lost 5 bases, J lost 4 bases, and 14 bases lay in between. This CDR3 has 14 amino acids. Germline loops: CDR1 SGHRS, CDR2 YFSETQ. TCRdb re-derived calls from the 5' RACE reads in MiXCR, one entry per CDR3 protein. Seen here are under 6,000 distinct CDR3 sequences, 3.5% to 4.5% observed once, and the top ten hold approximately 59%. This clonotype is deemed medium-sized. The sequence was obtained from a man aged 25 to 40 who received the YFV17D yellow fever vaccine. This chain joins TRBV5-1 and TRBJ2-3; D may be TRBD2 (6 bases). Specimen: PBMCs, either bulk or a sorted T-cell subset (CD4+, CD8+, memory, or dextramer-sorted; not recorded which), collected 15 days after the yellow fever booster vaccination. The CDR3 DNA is TGCGCCAGCAGGGGAGACTCGGGAGCAGATACGCAGTATTTT. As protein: CASRGDSGADTQYF.